These 9 T cell receptor beta chains share one sample of origin, sequenced in a study of radiotherapy plus CTLA-4 blockade in lung cancer. Clones were read by immunoSEQ multiplex PCR, and TCRdb kept only the in-frame ones, dropping some. The table has roughly 73,000 clones, around 90% seen once. This specimen consisted of peripheral blood, obtained from a patient treated with radiotherapy plus ipilimumab. Receptors were obtained from a human donor with non-small cell lung cancer that progressed on radiotherapy plus ipilimumab.

This clone was seen once. Other DNA sequences within the sample encode an identical CDR3. The gene calls are TRBV18 and TRBJ2-7; the D is unclear. From germline, CDR1 is KGHSH and CDR2 LQKENI. The CDR3 length is 12 residues. Between the trimmed V and J ends, which lost 2 bases and 2 bases, there was a span of 4 bases. The chain's CDR3 is CASSPSPYEQYV. DNA of the CDR3: TGTGCCAGCTCACCATCTCCCTACGAGCAGTACGTC.

The V and J genes are TRBV5-1 and TRBJ2-7; no clear D gene. The germline CDR1 and CDR2 sequences are SGHRS and YFSETQ. The CDR3 has 12 residues. V was trimmed by 4 bases and J by 5 bases, leaving 10 bases between them. The CDR3 bases are TGCGCCAGCAGCCCCAACGGCGACGAGCAGTACTTC. Translated: CASSPNGDEQYF. Full variable domain (missing parts from reference TRBV5-1 and TRBJ2-7): KAGVTQTPRYLIKTRGQQVTLSCSPISGHRSVSWYQQTPGQGLQFLFEYFSETQRNKGNFPGRFSGRQFSNSRSEMNVSTLELGDSALYLCASSPNGDEQYFGPGTRLTVT.

The chain has TRBV19 and TRBJ1-5; D gene ambiguous. Germline CDR1 LNHDA, CDR2 SQIVND (reference sequence). The CDR3 has 17 amino acids. The V end lost 0 bases, the J end lost 0 bases, and 12 bases lay between the germline ends. The chain's CDR3 is CASSIEVGAYSNQPQHF. CDR3 bases: TGTGCCAGTAGTATAGAGGTAGGCGCCTATAGCAATCAGCCCCAGCATTTT.

V gene TRBV2 combines with J gene TRBJ2-1; D is unresolved. Trimming removed 6 bases at V and 10 bases at J, with 10 bases between. Looked up from germline, CDR1 is SNHLY and CDR2 is FYNNEI. This CDR3 contains 11 residues. CDR3 bases: TGTGCCAGCAGCCCCCTCCCCGAGCAGTTCTTC. This encodes CASSPLPEQFF.

The rearrangement uses TRBV7-9 and TRBJ2-1; D may be TRBD2 (6 bases). Germline V gives CDR1 SEHNR, CDR2 FQNEAQ (reference sequence). CDR3 length: 16 amino acids. The germline V and J ends were trimmed by 2 bases and 9 bases, with 20 bases remaining between them. The CDR3 spells CASSLRVGSRAIEQFF. The CDR3 DNA follows: TGTGCCAGCAGCTTACGGGTCGGGAGCCGGGCAATTGAGCAGTTCTTC.

In its sample, this clone was seen once. This sequence joins TRBV19 and TRBJ1-2; unclear D gene. This CDR3 has 15 amino acids. Germline assignment: CDR1 LNHDA and CDR2 SQIVND (reference sequence). V gave up 4 bases and J gave up 3 bases, with 15 bases separating them. CDR3 DNA: TGTGCCAGTAGTACCTGGTCCCAAAGGGACTATGGCTACACCTTC. It yields the protein CASSTWSQRDYGYTF.

J is TRBJ2-3 and V is TRBV13; weak D call: TRBD2 (6 bases). Germline V gene data show CDR1 as PRHDT and CDR2 as FYEKMQ (reference sequence). The CDR3 spans 15 residues. V shed 1 base and J shed 2 bases, with 10 bases lying between them. DNA for the CDR3: TGTGCCAGCAGCTTAGCGCGGGGTCACACAGATACGCAGTATTTT. The encoded protein is CASSLARGHTDTQYF.

This chain links TRBV7-9 with TRBJ2-5; D is undetermined. The closer fit of TRBJ2-7 to the DNA end suggests the J call may be wrong. There are 14 residues in the CDR3. CDR1 is SEHNR, CDR2 FQNEAQ, per germline (reference sequence). CDR3 nucleotide sequence: TGTGCCAGCAGCTTAGTTGTAGTCCCCTACGAGCAGTACTTC. It translates to CASSLVVVPYEQYF.

This clone came up once. This chain connects TRBV5-6 to TRBJ1-3; a possible D gene is TRBD1 (6 bases). CDR3 length: 17 amino acids. Between the trimmed V and J ends, which lost 1 base and 3 bases, there was a span of 17 bases. Germline-derived CDR1 and CDR2 are SGHDT and YYEEEE. The CDR3 DNA follows: TGTGCCAGCAGCTTGTTGGCAGGGGATTTGGATGGAAACACCATATATTTT. Amino acids: CASSLLAGDLDGNTIYF.